Shown below are 2 T cell receptor beta chains from a single sample sequenced in a study of beta chain features in type 1 diabetes. Points from the study as a whole: TCRB CDR3 length was moderately but significantly reduced in all four CD4+ subsets of Type 1 diabetes patients.

Expressed TCRB transcripts were sequenced, since all the RNA that had been isolated was reverse transcribed. The assay was immunoSEQ multiplex PCR, and TCRdb's table has in-frame clones only and misses some. Of 140,000 to 150,000 clones in the sample, approximately 13% are singletons; the top ten hold around 1.2%. The antigens for these receptors are not known. Specimen: central memory CD4+ T cells from blood. The origin of the receptors is a man aged 18 to 30 with type 1 diabetes.

In this sample, this clone turned up a few times. The chain recombines TRBV6-5 with TRBJ1-5; D is uncertain. The length of the CDR3 is 13 residues. V was trimmed by 5 bases and J by 6 bases, leaving 11 bases between them. The germline V gene encodes CDR1 MNHEY and CDR2 SVGAGI. The CDR3 sequence: CASSASRGQPQHF. CDR3 coding DNA: TGTGCCAGCAGTGCTTCCCGGGGTCAGCCCCAGCATTTT.

V gene TRBV4-1 combines with J gene TRBJ1-1, with D unclear. This CDR3 spans 15 amino acids. From germline, CDR1 is MGHRA and CDR2 YSYEKL. The V and J ends lost 0 bases and 9 bases respectively, with 17 bases between them. CDR3 loop: CASSQENFSPPQAFF. In DNA, the CDR3 is TGCGCCAGCAGCCAAGAAAACTTCTCCCCTCCCCAAGCTTTCTTT.